What follows describes a single T cell receptor beta chain. This record belongs to a study of control samples from healthy donors and cancer patients. The CDR3 has 15 amino acids. Germline CDR1 is SGDLS and CDR2 is YYNGEE. The V and J ends lost 4 bases and 2 bases respectively, with 15 bases between them. Sequencing was performed with immunoSEQ multiplex PCR; in TCRdb, only in-frame clones are kept and a portion is missing. The table records 95,000 to 110,000 clones, approximately 90% of them present only once. V gene TRBV9 combines with J gene TRBJ2-5; D remains ambiguous. Sequencing used PBMCs. The source is a man in his 60s with lung cancer. The CDR3 region is CASSSPSGWQETQYF. The DNA for the CDR3 is TGTGCCAGCAGCTCCCCCTCGGGCTGGCAAGAGACCCAGTACTTC.